This is a list of T cell receptor beta chains from one sample in a study of shared clonotypes between healthy human individuals. Sequencing used immunoSEQ multiplex PCR; TCRdb keeps in-frame clones, though not all of them. The sample lists some 1,900,000 clones, about 95% occurring once. The sequencing input was naive CD8+ T cells sorted from blood. The source of these receptors is a man between 18 and 29 years old in good health. Each CDR3 is given without its conserved first and last residue. Fields, in order: J gene, V gene, CDR3 protein.

J: TRBJ2-1
V: TRBV27
CDR3: ASSEGSHNEQF

J: TRBJ2-7
V: TRBV11-1
CDR3: ASSLGGSYEQY

J: TRBJ2-7
V: TRBV6-5
CDR3: ASSPGRAGAREQY

J: TRBJ2-2
V: TRBV27
CDR3: ASSLRFGTSGSDKGTGELF

J: TRBJ2-5
V: TRBV5-6
CDR3: ASSLVGALQY

J: TRBJ2-1
V: TRBV7-6
CDR3: ASSMRTGRSNEQF

J: TRBJ2-7
V: TRBV5-4
CDR3: ASSDRDSPRY

J: TRBJ1-1
V: TRBV19
CDR3: ASSTDRGGEAF

J: TRBJ2-1
V: TRBV9
CDR3: ASSGTGGPEQF

J: TRBJ2-5
V: TRBV4-1
CDR3: ASSPQQGFETQY

J: TRBJ2-1
V: TRBV13
CDR3: ASSLRESGALQF